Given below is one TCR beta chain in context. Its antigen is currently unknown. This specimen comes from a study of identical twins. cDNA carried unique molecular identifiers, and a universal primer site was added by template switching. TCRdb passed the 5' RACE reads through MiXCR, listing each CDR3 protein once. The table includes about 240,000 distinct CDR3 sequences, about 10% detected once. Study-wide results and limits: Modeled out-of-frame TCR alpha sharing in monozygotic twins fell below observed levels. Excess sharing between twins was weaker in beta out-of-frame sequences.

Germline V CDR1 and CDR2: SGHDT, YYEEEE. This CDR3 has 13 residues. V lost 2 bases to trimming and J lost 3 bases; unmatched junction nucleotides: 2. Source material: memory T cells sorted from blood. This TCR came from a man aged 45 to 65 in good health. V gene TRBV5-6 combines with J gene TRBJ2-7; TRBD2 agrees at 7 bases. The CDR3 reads CASSFPSGYEQYF. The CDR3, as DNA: TGTGCCAGCAGCTTCCCTAGCGGCTACGAGCAGTACTTC.